This T cell receptor (beta chain) was recovered during a study of a mutant IDH1 vaccine in newly diagnosed glioma. Study in general: Patients were started on vaccination 4-6 weeks after radiotherapy alone, or with temozolomide cycles. At week 35 came visit V12, and visit V13 followed at week 47.

This sample's time point: week 47, end of study. Vaccination comprised doses that each held 300 ug of mutant IDH1 20-mer peptide, plus topical imiquimod. A note on this clone: What it binds is unknown.

Sequenced by immunoSEQ multiplex PCR; TCRdb stores in-frame clones only, minus some. The table shows 25,000 to 40,000 clones, with roughly 89% occurring only once. Study observations and caveats: It seemed that pseudoprogression was not linked to changes in the top peripheral T cell clonotypes.

The CDR3 is 13 amino acids. V lost 5 bases and J lost 10, with 17 bases in between. In germline, CDR1 is SGHDN, CDR2 FVKESK. The material was PBMCs, obtained from a glioma patient whose treatment included an IDH1 peptide vaccine. This sequence originates from a man in his forties with glioma. This sequence joins TRBV14 and TRBJ1-2; D uncertain. The chain's CDR3 is CASSSRPPLDYTF. The CDR3 DNA sequence: TGTGCCAGCAGCAGTCGACCCCCGCTTGACTACACCTTC. Full variable domain (rest looked up from reference TRBV14 and TRBJ1-2): EAGVTQFPSHSVIEKGQTVTLRCDPISGHDNLYWYRRVMGKEIKFLLHFVKESKQDESGMPNNRFLAERTGGTYSTLKVQPAELEDSGVYFCASSSRPPLDYTFGSGTRLTVV.